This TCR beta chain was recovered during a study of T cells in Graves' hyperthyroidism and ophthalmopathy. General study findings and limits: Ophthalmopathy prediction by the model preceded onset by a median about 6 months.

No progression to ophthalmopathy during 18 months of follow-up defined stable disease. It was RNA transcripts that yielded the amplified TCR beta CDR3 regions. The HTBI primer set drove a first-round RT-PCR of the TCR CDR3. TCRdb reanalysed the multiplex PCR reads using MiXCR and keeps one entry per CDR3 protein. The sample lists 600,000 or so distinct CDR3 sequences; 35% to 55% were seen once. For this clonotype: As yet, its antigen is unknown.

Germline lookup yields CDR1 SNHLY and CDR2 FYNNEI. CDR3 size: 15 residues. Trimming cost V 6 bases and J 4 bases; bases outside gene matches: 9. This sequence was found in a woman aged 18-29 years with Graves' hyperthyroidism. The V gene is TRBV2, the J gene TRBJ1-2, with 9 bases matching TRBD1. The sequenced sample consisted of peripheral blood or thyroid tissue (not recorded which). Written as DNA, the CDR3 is TGTGCCAGCAGCTTGGGGGGACAGGGCTTCTATGGCTACACCTTC. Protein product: CASSLGGQGFYGYTF.